This T cell receptor beta chain is drawn from a study of Tregs in tolerant kidney transplant recipients. Study at large: Sorting used antibodies to exclude donor cells. Study results and limitations: Few patients were studied, so findings need validation in larger groups.

V shed 3 bases, J shed 7 bases, and the junction held 2 bases outside the gene matches. The CDR3 consists of 15 residues. From germline, CDR1 is SGHTA and CDR2 FQGNSA. Here immunoSEQ multiplex PCR was the method, and the copy in TCRdb shows in-frame clones only, minus some. The data contain about 31,000 clones, 82% of them singletons. Notes on this clone: Its antigen is currently unknown.

Sequencing was performed on Tregs from blood cultured with allogeneic cells. This TCR was recovered from a human donor in good health. The rearrangement joins TRBV7-2 to TRBJ2-1; TRBD2 matches at 14 bases. The CDR3 nucleotides read TGTGCCAGCAGCTTGACTAGCGGGGGGGTGAATGAGCAGTTCTTC. Translation gives CASSLTSGGVNEQFF.